Below, one T cell receptor (beta chain) is given with its context. J gave up 3 bases and V 4 bases, and 5 bases lay outside the gene matches. The CDR3 totals 14 residues. CDR1 and CDR2 (germline): SGHNT, YYREEE (reference sequence). Authors' analysis steps: Amplification with reference gene primers provided the estimates of nucleated cell counts. Repertoires were generated with immunoSEQ multiplex PCR, while TCRdb's copy carries only in-frame clones and drops some. The V and J calls and the clone size are those of that table, but D and trimming were determined from the DNA. Found here are some 240,000 clones, 65% to 90% of them singletons; the top ten hold over 1.2%. This sample stems from a study of blood T cell repertoires in COVID-19. Whole-study context: COVID-19 samples collected from the United States, Italy and Spain covered acute and convalescent phases. T cells, B-cell-depleted T cells, or PBMCs provided the cDNA or gDNA that served as material.

Sequenced material: peripheral blood. The rearrangement uses TRBV5-4 and TRBJ2-3; 7 bases align to TRBD1. The TCR sequence derives from a woman aged 40 to 50 who had recovered from COVID-19. The CDR3 nucleotides read TGTGCCAGCAGCCTACAGGGGAGAACAGATACGCAGTATTTT. Translated, it gives CASSLQGRTDTQYF.